What follows is one TCR beta chain and its context. Its antigen is not identified. The PCR ran on 60 Vbeta and 13 Jbeta primers. Here immunoSEQ multiplex PCR was the method, and the copy in TCRdb shows in-frame clones only, minus some. The sample shows about 110,000 clones, 13% to 15% of them seen only once. Donors sampled were nominally healthy, though unrecorded immune exposures were likely. This specimen belongs to a study of cytomegalovirus exposure and HLA in healthy donors. CDR1 SGHVS and CDR2 FQNEAQ come from the germline V gene. This CDR3 is 13 amino acids long. V was clipped by 3 bases and J by 6 bases, with 10 bases between them. Points from the study as a whole: Under in vitro conditions, three CMV-associated chains were confirmed as specific for CMV antigens. It was taken for granted in presence/absence analyses that sequencing depth across donors was roughly uniform.

Sequencing was carried out using PBMCs. The origin of this receptor is a female donor in good health and CMV-seronegative. The rearrangement joins TRBV7-8 to TRBJ2-3; D possibly corresponds to TRBD1 (6 bases). The DNA of the CDR3 is TGTGCCAGCAGCTTCCCGAGGGGGGATACGCAGTATTTT. Translation gives CASSFPRGDTQYF. Full variable domain (rest looked up from reference TRBV7-8 and TRBJ2-3): GAGVSQSPRYKVAKRGQDVALRCDPISGHVSLFWYQQALGQGPEFLTYFQNEAQLDKSGLPSDRFFAERPEGSVSTLKIQRTQQEDSAVYLCASSFPRGDTQYFGPGTRLTVL.